What follows describes a single TCR beta chain. Its antigen remains unknown. This specimen comes from a study of T cell responses to AZD1222 COVID-19 vaccine. Study-wide findings and caveats: Per reports, nearly half of all spike-specific TCRs target regions that are unmutated in variants. Compared with day 0, the breadth and depth of the Spike-specific TCR repertoire rose significantly after two doses of AZD1222. Seropositive AZD1222 recipients at baseline numbered only five or six. Among the donors, most were white British and more were female, and clonal diversity was possibly underestimated.

The data were produced by immunoSEQ multiplex PCR, yet TCRdb's version contains in-frame clones alone and is incomplete. The top ten clones hold roughly 5.8% of a sample with 150,000 to 160,000 clones, 86% of them seen once. Germline V gives CDR1 SGHNT, CDR2 YENEEA. Deletions cut 5 bases from V and 2 bases from J, with 12 bases between. This CDR3 comprises 15 residues. This sequence joins TRBV11-3 and TRBJ2-2; the D gene is possibly TRBD1 (6 bases). The sequence came from an adult in good health. This material consisted of peripheral blood, taken on day 0 of MenACWY control vaccination. The CDR3 spells CASSRRTVNTGELFF. CDR3 coding DNA: TGTGCCAGCAGCCGTCGGACAGTAAACACCGGGGAGCTGTTTTTT.